This T cell receptor beta chain stems from a study of blood T cell repertoires in COVID-19. The wider study: Samples of COVID-19 (acute and convalescent) were obtained from the United States, Italy and Spain. Sample material is recorded as cDNA or gDNA derived from T cells, B-cell-depleted T cells, or PBMCs.

Produced via immunoSEQ multiplex PCR; TCRdb's table is partial and in-frame only. The table lists 46,000 or so clones, approximately 83% of them singletons. Germline V lookup: CDR1 MNHEY, CDR2 SMNVEV (reference sequence). This CDR3 is built from 15 residues. Trimming cost V 5 bases and J 0 bases, with 14 bases left between them. The V call is TRBV27, the J call TRBJ2-7, with D tentatively TRBD1 (6 bases). The sequence was collected from a woman aged 80 or over with COVID-19, enrolled during active disease. Sequencing was done on a sample of peripheral blood. In nucleotides, the CDR3 is TGTGCCAGCAGTCTTATCAGGGGCAGCTCCTACGAGCAGTACTTC. It yields the protein CASSLIRGSSYEQYF.